The clone carrying this T cell receptor (beta chain) has only a few counts. Its antigen is unidentified. The data belong to a study of T cells after yellow fever vaccination. General study results and limits: The study noted that FACS-sorted repertoires could contain abundant clonotypes contaminating from the bulk population. Post-booster repertoires contained most primary-vaccination clones again (roughly 96% CD4, about 90% CD8). Clonotype sharing between CD4 and CD8 compartments was small. The secondary response peaked faster, at day 5 versus 15, but was weaker.

A single record per CDR3 protein comes from TCRdb applying MiXCR to the 5' RACE reads. The profile covers 400,000 to 450,000 distinct CDR3 sequences, with roughly a sixth appearing a single time and about 18% taken by the ten largest. The sequence derives from a man aged 18 to 30 who received the YFV17D yellow fever vaccine. Here the sequenced sample was PBMCs, taken before the yellow fever booster vaccination.

CDR3 DNA sequence: TGTGCCAGCAGGAGAGCTGGGGTCGAAAAACTGTTTTTT. Residues: CASRRAGVEKLFF. The chain carries TRBV6-5 and TRBJ1-4; D ambiguous. CDR3 length: 13 amino acids. The germline V gene encodes CDR1 MNHEY and CDR2 SVGAGI. V gave up 6 bases and J gave up 8 bases, with 13 bases separating them.